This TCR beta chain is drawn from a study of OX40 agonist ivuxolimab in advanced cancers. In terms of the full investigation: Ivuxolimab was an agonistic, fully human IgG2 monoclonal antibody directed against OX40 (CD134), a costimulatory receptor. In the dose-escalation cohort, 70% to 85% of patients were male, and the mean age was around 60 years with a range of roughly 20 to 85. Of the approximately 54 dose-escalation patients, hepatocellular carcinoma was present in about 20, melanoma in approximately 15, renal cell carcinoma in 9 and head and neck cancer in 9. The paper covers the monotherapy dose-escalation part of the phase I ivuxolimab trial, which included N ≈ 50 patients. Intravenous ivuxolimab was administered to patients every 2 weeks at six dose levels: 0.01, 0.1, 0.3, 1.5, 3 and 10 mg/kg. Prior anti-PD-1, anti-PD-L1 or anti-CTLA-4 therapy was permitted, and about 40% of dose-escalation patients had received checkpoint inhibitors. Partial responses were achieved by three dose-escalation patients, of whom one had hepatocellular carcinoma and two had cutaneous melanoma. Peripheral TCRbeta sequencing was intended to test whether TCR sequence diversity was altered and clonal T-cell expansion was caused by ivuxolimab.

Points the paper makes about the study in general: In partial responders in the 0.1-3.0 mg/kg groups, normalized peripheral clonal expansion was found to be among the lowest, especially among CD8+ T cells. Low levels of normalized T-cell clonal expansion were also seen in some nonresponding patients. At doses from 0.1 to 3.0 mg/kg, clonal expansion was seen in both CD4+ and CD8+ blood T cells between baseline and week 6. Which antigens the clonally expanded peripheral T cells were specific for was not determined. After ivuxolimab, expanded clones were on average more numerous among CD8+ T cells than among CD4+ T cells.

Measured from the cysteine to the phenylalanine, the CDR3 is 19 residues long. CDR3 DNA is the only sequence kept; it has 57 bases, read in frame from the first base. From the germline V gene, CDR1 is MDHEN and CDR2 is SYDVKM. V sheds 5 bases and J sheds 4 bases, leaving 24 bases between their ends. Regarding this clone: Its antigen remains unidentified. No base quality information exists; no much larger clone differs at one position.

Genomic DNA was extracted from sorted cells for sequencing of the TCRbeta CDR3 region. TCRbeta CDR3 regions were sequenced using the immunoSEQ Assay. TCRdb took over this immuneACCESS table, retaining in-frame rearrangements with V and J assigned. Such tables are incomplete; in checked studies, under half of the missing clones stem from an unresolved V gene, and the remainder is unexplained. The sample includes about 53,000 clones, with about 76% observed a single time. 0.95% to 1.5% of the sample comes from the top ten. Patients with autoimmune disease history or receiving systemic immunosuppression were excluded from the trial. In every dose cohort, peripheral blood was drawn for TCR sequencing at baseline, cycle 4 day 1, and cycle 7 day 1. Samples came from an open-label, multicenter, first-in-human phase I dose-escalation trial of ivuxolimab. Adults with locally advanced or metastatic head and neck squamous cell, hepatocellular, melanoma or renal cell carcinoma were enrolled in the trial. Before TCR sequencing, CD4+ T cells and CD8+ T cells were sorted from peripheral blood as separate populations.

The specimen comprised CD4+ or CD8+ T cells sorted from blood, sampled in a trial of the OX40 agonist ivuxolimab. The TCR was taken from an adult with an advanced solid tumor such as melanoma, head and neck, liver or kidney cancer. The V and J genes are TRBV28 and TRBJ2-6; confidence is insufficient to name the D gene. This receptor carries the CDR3 CASSPPEEIFTSGANVLTF. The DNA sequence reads TGTGCCAGCAGTCCTCCGGAAGAGATATTCACCTCCGGGGCCAACGTCCTGACTTTC.